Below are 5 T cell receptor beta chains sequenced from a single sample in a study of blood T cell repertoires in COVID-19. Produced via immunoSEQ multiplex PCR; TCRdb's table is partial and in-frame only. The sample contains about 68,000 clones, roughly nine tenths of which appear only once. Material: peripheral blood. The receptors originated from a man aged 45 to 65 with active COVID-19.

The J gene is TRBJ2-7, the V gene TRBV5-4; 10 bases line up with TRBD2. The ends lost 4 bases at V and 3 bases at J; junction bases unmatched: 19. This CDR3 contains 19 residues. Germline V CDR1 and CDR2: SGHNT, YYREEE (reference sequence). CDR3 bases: TGTGCCAGCAGCCTGGGCCTACCGGGACTAGCGACTCTGGGCTACGAGCAGTACTTC. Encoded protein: CASSLGLPGLATLGYEQYF.

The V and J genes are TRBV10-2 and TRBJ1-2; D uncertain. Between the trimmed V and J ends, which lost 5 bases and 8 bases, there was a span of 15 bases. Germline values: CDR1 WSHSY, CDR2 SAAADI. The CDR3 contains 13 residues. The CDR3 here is CASSSPTMGGYTF. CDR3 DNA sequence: TGCGCCAGCAGTTCTCCCACCATGGGCGGCTACACCTTC.

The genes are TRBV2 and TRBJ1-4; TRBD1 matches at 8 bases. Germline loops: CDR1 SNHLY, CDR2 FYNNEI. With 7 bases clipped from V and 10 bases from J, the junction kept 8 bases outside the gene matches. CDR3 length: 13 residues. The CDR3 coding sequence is TGTGCCAGCATGGACAGGGCTGGAGGAAAACTGTTTTTT. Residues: CASMDRAGGKLFF.

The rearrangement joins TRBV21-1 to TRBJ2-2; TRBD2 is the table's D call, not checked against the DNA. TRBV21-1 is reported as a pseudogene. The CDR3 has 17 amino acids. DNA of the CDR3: TGTGCCAGCAGCAAAGCTACCCTAGCGAGTAGACACGGGGAGCTGTTTTTT. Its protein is CASSKATLASRHGELFF.

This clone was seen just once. CDR3 sequence reads: CASSYSGGVPRGYTF. CDR3 DNA sequence: TGTGCCAGCAGTTACTCAGGCGGGGTCCCCCGGGGCTACACCTTC. This chain uses TRBV6-6 with TRBJ1-2, with D unclear. The length of the CDR3 is 15 residues. Germline lookup yields CDR1 MNHNY and CDR2 SVGAGI (reference sequence). Between the trimmed V and J ends, which lost 0 bases and 8 bases, there was a span of 16 bases.